The rows below give T cell receptor beta chains drawn from one sample of a study of blood T cell repertoires in COVID-19. The assay was immunoSEQ multiplex PCR, and TCRdb's table has in-frame clones only and misses some. Of some 250,000 clones listed, around 86% are singletons. The specimen was peripheral blood. The receptors were gathered from an older woman with active or convalescent COVID-19. Each CDR3 is given with its conserved first and last residue. A D gene is named only where the DNA matches it firmly. A clone size is listed for some rows: how often the clone was seen (once, few, many), or a class if it is expanded.

once TRBJ1-1 TRBV12-5 NA CASGLEGHTNTEAFF TGTGCTAGTGGTTTGGAGGGACATACGAACACTGAAGCTTTCTTT
few TRBJ2-5 TRBV29-1 TRBD2 CSGQGLAEGTQYF TGCAGCGGCCAGGGACTAGCCGAGGGGACCCAGTACTTC
once TRBJ1-2 TRBV6-5 NA CASRGQGDGYTF TGTGCCAGCAGGGGGCAGGGTGATGGCTACACCTTC
NA TRBJ1-3 TRBV19 TRBD1 CASSRTGGLSGNTIYF TGTGCCAGTAGTAGGACAGGGGGACTCTCTGGAAACACCATATATTTT
NA TRBJ2-6 TRBV2 NA CASSSRGSGANVLTF TGTGCCAGCAGCTCCCGCGGCTCTGGGGCCAACGTCCTGACTTTC
NA TRBJ1-3 TRBV24-1 TRBD1 CATSDSERDRGGSGSGNTIYF TGTGCCACCAGTGATTCGGAACGGGACAGGGGAGGTTCAGGTAGTGGAAACACCATATATTTT
NA TRBJ2-3 TRBV7-3 NA CASSLKMTGFTDTQYF TGTGCCAGCAGCTTAAAAATGACAGGTTTCACAGATACGCAGTATTTT
NA TRBJ1-2 TRBV4-3 TRBD1 CASSQRTGGGGGYTF TGCGCCAGCAGCCAAAGGACAGGGGGGGGTGGTGGCTACACCTTC
NA TRBJ1-5 TRBV30 NA CAWSRGDNQPQHF TGTGCCTGGAGTCGGGGGGACAATCAGCCCCAGCATTTT
NA TRBJ1-3 TRBV30 NA CAWSYLVDSSGNTIYF TGTGCCTGGAGTTACCTCGTTGACAGCTCTGGAAACACCATATATTTT
NA TRBJ2-2 TRBV5-1 TRBD1 CASSSYEGTVNTGELFF TGCGCCAGCAGCTCCTACGAAGGGACAGTGAACACCGGGGAGCTGTTTTTT
NA TRBJ1-1 TRBV30 NA CAWSPGKPEAFF TGTGCCTGGAGCCCAGGGAAACCTGAAGCTTTCTTT
NA TRBJ1-5 TRBV6-5 TRBD1 CASSPDRAGNQPQHF TGTGCCAGCAGTCCAGACAGGGCTGGCAATCAGCCCCAGCATTTT
few TRBJ1-3 TRBV30 NA CAWSWSGSGNTIYF TGTGCCTGGAGTTGGTCGGGCTCTGGAAACACCATATATTTT
NA TRBJ1-5 TRBV16 NA CASSQSVGRASNQPQHF TGTGCCAGCAGCCAATCGGTAGGCAGGGCTAGCAATCAGCCCCAGCATTTT
NA TRBJ1-1 TRBV29-1 NA CSGDINTEAFF TGCAGCGGGGACATTAACACTGAAGCTTTCTTT
NA TRBJ2-7 TRBV6-5 NA CASSYQPGTSYEQYF TGTGCCAGCAGTTATCAACCCGGGACATCCTACGAGCAGTACTTC
NA TRBJ2-2 TRBV3-1/TRBV3-2 NA CASSRRSGNTGELFF TGTGCCAGCAGCCGGAGGTCTGGCAACACCGGGGAGCTGTTTTTT
once TRBJ2-1 TRBV6-4 TRBD2 CASSTGLALGNEQFF TGTGCCAGCAGTACAGGACTAGCTTTAGGGAATGAGCAGTTCTTC
NA TRBJ1-1 TRBV19 NA CASSLGRGEAFF TGTGCCAGTAGCCTGGGAAGGGGTGAAGCTTTCTTT
NA TRBJ2-1 TRBV6-5 TRBD1 CASGYRGSYNEQFF TGTGCCAGCGGCTACAGGGGATCCTACAATGAGCAGTTCTTC
NA TRBJ2-3 TRBV5-1 TRBD2 CASSLPAGGTDTQYF TGCGCCAGCAGCTTGCCAGCGGGGGGCACAGATACGCAGTATTTT
NA TRBJ1-2 TRBV19 TRBD1 CASRQGDYGYTF TGTGCCAGTAGGCAGGGGGACTATGGCTACACCTTC
NA TRBJ2-5 TRBV5-6 TRBD2 CASSWATSGGAWETQYF TGTGCCAGCAGCTGGGCGACTAGCGGGGGGGCCTGGGAGACCCAGTACTTC
NA TRBJ2-7 TRBV19 TRBD1 CASSNQLGQGYEQYF TGTGCCAGTAGTAACCAGTTGGGACAGGGGTACGAGCAGTACTTC
NA TRBJ2-3 TRBV7-3 TRBD1 CASSLIGGQGSDTQYF TGTGCCAGCAGCTTAATAGGGGGCCAGGGCTCAGATACGCAGTATTTT
NA TRBJ2-7 TRBV15 TRBD1 CATSRDLGTGSYEQYF TGTGCCACCAGCAGAGATCTCGGGACAGGGTCCTACGAGCAGTACTTC
NA TRBJ1-2 TRBV5-1 NA CASSSGEGSYGYTF TGCGCCAGCAGCTCCGGGGAGGGAAGCTATGGCTACACCTTC